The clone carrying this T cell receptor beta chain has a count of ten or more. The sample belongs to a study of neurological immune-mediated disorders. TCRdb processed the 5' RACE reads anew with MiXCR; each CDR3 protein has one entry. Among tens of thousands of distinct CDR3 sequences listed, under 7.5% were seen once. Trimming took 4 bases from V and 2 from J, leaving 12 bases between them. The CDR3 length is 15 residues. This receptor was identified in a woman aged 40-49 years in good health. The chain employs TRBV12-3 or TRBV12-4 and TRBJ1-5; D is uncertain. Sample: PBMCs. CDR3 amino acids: CASSSARTRNQPQHF. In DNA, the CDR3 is TGTGCCAGCAGTTCTGCCAGGACCCGCAATCAGCCCCAGCATTTT.